Listed below are T cell receptor beta chains from one sample, sequenced in a study of blood T cell repertoires in COVID-19. This table comes from immunoSEQ multiplex PCR, and its TCRdb copy is limited to in-frame clones, with some not included. The repertoire holds roughly 440,000 clones, with 88% as singletons. Sample: peripheral blood. These receptor sequences come from a woman aged 50 to 60 with COVID-19, enrolled during active disease. The CDR3 runs from the conserved cysteine through the conserved F or W. Fields, in order: V gene, J gene, CDR3 protein.

V gene: TRBV7-9; J gene: TRBJ2-3; CDR3 protein: CASSLEDYSVTDTQYF
V gene: TRBV11-2; J gene: TRBJ1-1; CDR3 protein: CASSADRVNTEAFF
V gene: TRBV19; J gene: TRBJ1-2; CDR3 protein: CASSHLTGEWGYGYTF
V gene: TRBV25-1; J gene: TRBJ1-2; CDR3 protein: CASSAEGRHENYGYTF
V gene: TRBV11-2; J gene: TRBJ2-1; CDR3 protein: CASSLGTVNNEQFF
V gene: TRBV18; J gene: TRBJ1-1; CDR3 protein: CASSQRQTINLNTEAFF
V gene: TRBV12-3/TRBV12-4; J gene: TRBJ1-1; CDR3 protein: CASRTDNPEAFF
V gene: TRBV21-1; J gene: TRBJ1-4; CDR3 protein: CARWGKREKLFF
V gene: TRBV14; J gene: TRBJ1-5; CDR3 protein: CASSRTNQPQHF
V gene: TRBV29-1; J gene: TRBJ1-1; CDR3 protein: CSVHRENTEAFF
V gene: TRBV30; J gene: TRBJ1-1; CDR3 protein: CAWSVLDSHTEAFF
V gene: TRBV7-2; J gene: TRBJ2-3; CDR3 protein: CASSLPEGTADTQYF
V gene: TRBV7-9; J gene: TRBJ2-1; CDR3 protein: CASSLSVGSKFF
V gene: TRBV19; J gene: TRBJ1-4; CDR3 protein: CASTSRQFNEKLFF
V gene: TRBV7-2; J gene: TRBJ1-2; CDR3 protein: CASSSNRGQNGYTF
V gene: TRBV3-1/TRBV3-2; J gene: TRBJ2-5; CDR3 protein: CASRLWTSGAGETQYF
V gene: TRBV11-3; J gene: TRBJ2-2; CDR3 protein: CASSLDTRGPGTGELFF
V gene: TRBV5-1; J gene: TRBJ2-3; CDR3 protein: CASSFGTGTDTQYF
V gene: TRBV6-1; J gene: TRBJ1-1; CDR3 protein: CASSDVRTGEWNTEAFF
V gene: TRBV14; J gene: TRBJ2-3; CDR3 protein: CASSQGPAQYF
V gene: TRBV24-1; J gene: TRBJ1-2; CDR3 protein: CATSDHKPGQGYGYTF
V gene: TRBV12-3/TRBV12-4; J gene: TRBJ2-1; CDR3 protein: CASSRLAVNEQFF
V gene: TRBV6-5; J gene: TRBJ1-5; CDR3 protein: CASTLGGAQPQHF
V gene: TRBV12-3/TRBV12-4; J gene: TRBJ1-1; CDR3 protein: CASRTLQGTEAFF
V gene: TRBV12-3/TRBV12-4; J gene: TRBJ2-7; CDR3 protein: CASTWGQGSEQYF
V gene: TRBV6-5; J gene: TRBJ1-5; CDR3 protein: CASSFSDSGGNQPQHF
V gene: TRBV30; J gene: TRBJ2-7; CDR3 protein: CAWSTGAEQYF
V gene: TRBV6-5; J gene: TRBJ1-2; CDR3 protein: CASSTAGRRYGYTF
V gene: TRBV12-5; J gene: TRBJ2-1; CDR3 protein: CASGLAKKQFF
V gene: TRBV7-6; J gene: TRBJ2-3; CDR3 protein: CASSHWTGSTDTQYF
V gene: TRBV11-2; J gene: TRBJ1-1; CDR3 protein: CASSDTVTGYGVNTEAFF
V gene: TRBV5-1; J gene: TRBJ2-7; CDR3 protein: CASSLPGSGQYF
V gene: TRBV5-6; J gene: TRBJ1-5; CDR3 protein: CASSYGTGGSQPQHF
V gene: TRBV6-4; J gene: TRBJ2-3; CDR3 protein: CASSEAPGGDTQYF
V gene: TRBV6-4; J gene: TRBJ2-3; CDR3 protein: CASSALAGGSTDTQYF
V gene: TRBV5-4; J gene: TRBJ1-1; CDR3 protein: CASSDPGYGAGDTEAFF
V gene: TRBV24-1; J gene: TRBJ2-7; CDR3 protein: CATSGDSPKTPYEQYF
V gene: TRBV28; J gene: TRBJ1-1; CDR3 protein: CASSSGTGWWTEAFF
V gene: TRBV2; J gene: TRBJ1-6; CDR3 protein: CASRKGVGSPLHF
V gene: TRBV3-1/TRBV3-2; J gene: TRBJ1-2; CDR3 protein: CASSQSGRDGYTF
V gene: TRBV30; J gene: TRBJ1-1; CDR3 protein: CAWTQGMDTEAFF